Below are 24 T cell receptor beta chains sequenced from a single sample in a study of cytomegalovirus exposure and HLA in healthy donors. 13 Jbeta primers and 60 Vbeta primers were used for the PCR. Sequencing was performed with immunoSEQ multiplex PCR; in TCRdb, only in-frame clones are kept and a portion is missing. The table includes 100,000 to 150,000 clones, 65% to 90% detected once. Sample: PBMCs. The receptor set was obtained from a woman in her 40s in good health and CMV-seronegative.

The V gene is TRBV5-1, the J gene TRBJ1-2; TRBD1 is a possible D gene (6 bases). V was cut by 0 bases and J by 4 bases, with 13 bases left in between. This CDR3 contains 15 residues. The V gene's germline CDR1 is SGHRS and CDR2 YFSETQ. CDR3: CASSLGDRSSYGYTF. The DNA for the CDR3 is TGCGCCAGCAGCTTGGGAGACAGGAGCTCCTATGGCTACACCTTC.

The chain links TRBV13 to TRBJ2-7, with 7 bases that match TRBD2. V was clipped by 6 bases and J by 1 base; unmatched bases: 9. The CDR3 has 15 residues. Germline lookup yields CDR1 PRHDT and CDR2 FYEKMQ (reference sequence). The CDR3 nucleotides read TGTGCCAGCAGTATCGGGGGGAGGGCGTCCTACGAGCAGTACTTC. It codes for CASSIGGRASYEQYF.

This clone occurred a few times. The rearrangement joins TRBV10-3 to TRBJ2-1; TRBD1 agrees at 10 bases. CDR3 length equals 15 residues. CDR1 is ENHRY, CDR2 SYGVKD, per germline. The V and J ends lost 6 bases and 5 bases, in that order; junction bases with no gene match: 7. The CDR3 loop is CAIRAGTGENNEQFF. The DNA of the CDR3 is TGTGCCATCAGGGCCGGGACAGGGGAAAACAATGAGCAGTTCTTC.

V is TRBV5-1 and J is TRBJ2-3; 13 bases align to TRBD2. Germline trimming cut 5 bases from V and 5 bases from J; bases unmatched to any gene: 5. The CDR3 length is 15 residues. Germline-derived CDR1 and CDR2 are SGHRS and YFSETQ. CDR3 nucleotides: TGCGCCAGCAGTTCCGGGACTAGCGGGGAAGATACGCAGTATTTT. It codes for CASSSGTSGEDTQYF.

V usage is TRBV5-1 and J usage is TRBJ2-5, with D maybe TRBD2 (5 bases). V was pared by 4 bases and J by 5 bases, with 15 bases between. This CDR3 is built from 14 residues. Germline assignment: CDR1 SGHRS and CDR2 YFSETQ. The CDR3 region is CASSRSGFRETQYF. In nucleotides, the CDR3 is TGCGCCAGCAGCCGGTCGGGGTTTCGGGAGACCCAGTACTTC.

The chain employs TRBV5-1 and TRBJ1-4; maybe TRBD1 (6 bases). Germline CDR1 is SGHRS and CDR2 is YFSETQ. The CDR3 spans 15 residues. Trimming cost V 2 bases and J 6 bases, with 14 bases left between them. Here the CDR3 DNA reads TGCGCCAGCAGCTTTGAGGGGGTAGGCTATGAAAAACTGTTTTTT. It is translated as CASSFEGVGYEKLFF.

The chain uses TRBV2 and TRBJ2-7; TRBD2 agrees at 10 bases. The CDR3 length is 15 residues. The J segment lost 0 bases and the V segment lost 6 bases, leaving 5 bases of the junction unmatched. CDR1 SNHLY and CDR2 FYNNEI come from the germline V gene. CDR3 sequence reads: CASSVAGGSSYEQYF. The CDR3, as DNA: TGTGCCAGCAGCGTAGCGGGGGGTAGCTCCTACGAGCAGTACTTC.

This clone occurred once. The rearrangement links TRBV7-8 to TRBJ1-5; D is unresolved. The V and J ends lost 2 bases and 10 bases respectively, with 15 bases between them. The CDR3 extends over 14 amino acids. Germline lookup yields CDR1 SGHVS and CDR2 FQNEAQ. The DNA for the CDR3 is TGTGCCAGCAGCTTATCTGGCGGAAGTGAACCCCAGCATTTT. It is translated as CASSLSGGSEPQHF. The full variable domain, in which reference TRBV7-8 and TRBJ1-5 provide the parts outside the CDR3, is GAGVSQSPRYKVAKRGQDVALRCDPISGHVSLFWYQQALGQGPEFLTYFQNEAQLDKSGLPSDRFFAERPEGSVSTLKIQRTQQEDSAVYLCASSLSGGSEPQHFGDGTRLSIL.

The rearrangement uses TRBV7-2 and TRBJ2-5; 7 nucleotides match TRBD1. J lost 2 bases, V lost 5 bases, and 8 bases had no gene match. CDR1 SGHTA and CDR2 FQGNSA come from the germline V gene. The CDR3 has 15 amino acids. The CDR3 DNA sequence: TGTGCCAGCAGCCCGATCCGGGACAGACAAGAGACCCAGTACTTC. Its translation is CASSPIRDRQETQYF.

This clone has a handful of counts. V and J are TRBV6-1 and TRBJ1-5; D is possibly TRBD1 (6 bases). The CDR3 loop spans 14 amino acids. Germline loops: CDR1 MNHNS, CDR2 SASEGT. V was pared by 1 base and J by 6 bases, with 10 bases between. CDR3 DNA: TGTGCCAGCAGTGAAGTGTACAGGGCTCAGCCCCAGCATTTT. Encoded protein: CASSEVYRAQPQHF.

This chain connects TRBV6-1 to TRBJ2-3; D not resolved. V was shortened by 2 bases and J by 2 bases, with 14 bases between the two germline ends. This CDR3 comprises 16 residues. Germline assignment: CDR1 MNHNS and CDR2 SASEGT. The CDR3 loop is CASSEMTGKPTDTQYF. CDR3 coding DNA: TGTGCCAGCAGTGAAATGACTGGAAAACCCACAGATACGCAGTATTTT.

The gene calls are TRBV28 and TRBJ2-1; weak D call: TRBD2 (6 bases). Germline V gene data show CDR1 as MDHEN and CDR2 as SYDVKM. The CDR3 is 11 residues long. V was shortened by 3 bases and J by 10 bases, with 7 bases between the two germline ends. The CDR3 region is CASSLGGEQFF. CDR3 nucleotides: TGTGCCAGCAGTTTGGGGGGAGAGCAGTTCTTC.

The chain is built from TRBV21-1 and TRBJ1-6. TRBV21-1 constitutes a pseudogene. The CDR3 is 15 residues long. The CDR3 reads CASSKKGGYNSPLHF. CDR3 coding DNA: TGTGCCAGCAGCAAAAAGGGGGGGTATAATTCACCCCTCCACTTT.

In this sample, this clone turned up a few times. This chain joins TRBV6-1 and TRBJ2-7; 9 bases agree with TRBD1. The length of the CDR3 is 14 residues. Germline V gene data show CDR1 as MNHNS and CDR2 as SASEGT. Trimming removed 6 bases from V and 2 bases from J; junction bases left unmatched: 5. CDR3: CASRTGTGPYEQYF. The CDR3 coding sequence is TGTGCCAGCAGGACCGGGACAGGGCCCTACGAGCAGTACTTC.

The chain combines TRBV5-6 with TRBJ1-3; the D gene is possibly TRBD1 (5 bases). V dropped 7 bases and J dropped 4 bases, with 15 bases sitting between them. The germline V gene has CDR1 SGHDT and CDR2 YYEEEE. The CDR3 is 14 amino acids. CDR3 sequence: CASSVGGAGNTIYF. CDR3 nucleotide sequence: TGTGCCAGCTCCGTCGGGGGAGCGGGAAACACCATATATTTT.

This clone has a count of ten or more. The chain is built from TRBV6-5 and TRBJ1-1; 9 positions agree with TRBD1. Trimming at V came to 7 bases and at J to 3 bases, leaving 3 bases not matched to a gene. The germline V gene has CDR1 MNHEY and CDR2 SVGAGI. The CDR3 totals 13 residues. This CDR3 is CASKGTGYTEAFF. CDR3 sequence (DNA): TGTGCCAGCAAGGGGACAGGGTACACTGAAGCTTTCTTT.

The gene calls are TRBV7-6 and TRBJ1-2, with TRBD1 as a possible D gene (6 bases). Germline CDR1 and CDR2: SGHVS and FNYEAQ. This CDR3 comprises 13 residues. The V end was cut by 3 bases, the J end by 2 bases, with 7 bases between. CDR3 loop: CASSFGQNYGYTF. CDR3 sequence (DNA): TGTGCCAGCAGCTTTGGACAGAACTATGGCTACACCTTC.

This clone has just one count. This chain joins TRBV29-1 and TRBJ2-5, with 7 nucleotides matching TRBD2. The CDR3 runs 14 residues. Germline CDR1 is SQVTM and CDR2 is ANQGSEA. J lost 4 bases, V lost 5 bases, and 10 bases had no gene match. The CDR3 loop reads CSVSSTGGGETQYF. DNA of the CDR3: TGCAGCGTTTCATCGACGGGGGGTGGAGAGACCCAGTACTTC.

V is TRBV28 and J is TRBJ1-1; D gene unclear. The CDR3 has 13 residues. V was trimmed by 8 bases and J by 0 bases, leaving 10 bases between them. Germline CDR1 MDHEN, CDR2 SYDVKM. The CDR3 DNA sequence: TGTGCCAGCTCCCCCCCGGTGAACACTGAAGCTTTCTTT. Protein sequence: CASSPPVNTEAFF.

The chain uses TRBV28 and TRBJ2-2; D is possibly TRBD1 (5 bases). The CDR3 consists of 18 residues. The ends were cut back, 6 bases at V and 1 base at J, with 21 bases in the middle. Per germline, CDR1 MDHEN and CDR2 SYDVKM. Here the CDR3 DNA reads TGTGCCAGCAGAGGGGATTCAACGGCCAGCCTGAACACCGGGGAGCTGTTTTTT. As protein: CASRGDSTASLNTGELFF.

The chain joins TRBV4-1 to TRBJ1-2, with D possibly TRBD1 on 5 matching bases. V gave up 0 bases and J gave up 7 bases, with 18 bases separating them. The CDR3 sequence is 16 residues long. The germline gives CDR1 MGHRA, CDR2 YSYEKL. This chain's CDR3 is CASSQEGGSRAGGYTF. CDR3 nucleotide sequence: TGCGCCAGCAGCCAAGAGGGGGGATCCCGCGCCGGTGGCTACACCTTC.

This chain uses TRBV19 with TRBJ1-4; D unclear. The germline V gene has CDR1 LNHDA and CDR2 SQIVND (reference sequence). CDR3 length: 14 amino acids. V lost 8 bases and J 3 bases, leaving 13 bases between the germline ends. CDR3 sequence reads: CASRVGVPNEKLFF. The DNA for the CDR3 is TGTGCCAGTCGTGTCGGGGTCCCTAATGAAAAACTGTTTTTT.

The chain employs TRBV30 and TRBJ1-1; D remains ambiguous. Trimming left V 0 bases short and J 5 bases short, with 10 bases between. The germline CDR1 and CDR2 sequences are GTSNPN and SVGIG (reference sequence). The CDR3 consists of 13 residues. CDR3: CAWSVDRGTEAFF. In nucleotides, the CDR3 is TGTGCCTGGAGTGTAGACCGAGGAACTGAAGCTTTCTTT.

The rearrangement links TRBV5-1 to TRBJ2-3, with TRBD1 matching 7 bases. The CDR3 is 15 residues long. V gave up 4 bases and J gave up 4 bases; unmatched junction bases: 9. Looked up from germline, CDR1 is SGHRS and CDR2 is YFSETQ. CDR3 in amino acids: CASSVRQGEADTQYF. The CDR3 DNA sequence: TGCGCCAGCAGCGTCCGACAGGGCGAAGCAGATACGCAGTATTTT.